This TCR beta chain was found in a study of T-cell reconstitution after alpha-beta-depleted transplantation in children. Points from the study as a whole: Some patients' high day-60 TCRbeta diversity was attributed to recipient cells surviving conditioning.

The CDR3 totals 11 residues. Germline V gene data show CDR1 as DFQATT and CDR2 as SNEGSKA (reference sequence). On this clonotype itself: The antigen remains unidentified.

Preparation of the TCRbeta library involved a method that used unique molecular identifiers. Each CDR3 protein is one row after TCRdb ran MiXCR on the PCR reads. The sample lists roughly 310,000 distinct CDR3 sequences, 23% occurring once. The starting material was PBMCs, mostly from graft donor cells, obtained 180 days after TCRalphabeta/CD19-depleted stem cell transplant. The source of this sequence is a male patient younger than 18 who had a stem cell transplant for acute lymphoblastic leukemia, so the T cells may come from the graft donor. This chain links TRBV20-1 with TRBJ1-1, with D unclear. CDR3 nucleotide sequence: TGCACTGCAAGGGAGAACACTGAAGCTTTCTTT. Translation gives CTARENTEAFF.